This T cell receptor beta chain was observed in a study of cytomegalovirus exposure and HLA in healthy donors. Study-wide background: Later, an analysis reported that the approximately 120 validation repertoires had used the same platform as the 666 first-cohort repertoires.

The repertoire was sequenced with immunoSEQ multiplex PCR; TCRdb's copy has only in-frame clones and lacks some. The top ten hold 2% to 2.5% of the sample, which has 150,000 to 200,000 clones, 85% seen once. J lost 1 base, V lost 4 bases, and 5 bases had no gene match. The germline gives CDR1 MNHNS, CDR2 SASEGT. This CDR3 comprises 15 residues. The specimen sequenced was PBMCs. The gene calls are TRBV6-1 and TRBJ1-2; 8 bases are shared with TRBD1. The sequence derives from a man aged 30-40 years in good health and CMV-seropositive. CDR3 sequence: CASSGPGQVNYGYTF. The CDR3 DNA is TGTGCCAGCAGTGGACCGGGACAGGTTAACTATGGCTACACCTTC.